One T cell receptor beta chain is described in this entry. There is no known antigen for this receptor. The input lacks base qualities; no much larger clone sits a single base away. The library came from the immunoSEQ multiplex PCR assay. Drawn from immuneACCESS, this table holds only the in-frame rearrangements with V and J called that TCRdb kept. Clones are partly lost; checked studies trace under half to an unresolved V gene and leave the rest unexplained. This sample is represented by 60,000 to 90,000 clones; approximately 91% of them were singletons. 2.8% of the sample is in the top ten clones. These data come from a study of T cells after somatic rescue of genetic block (dated by TCRdb to about 2020). Looking at the study overall: The study assessed how robust, over the long term, a T-cell system was when the system had developed through somatic rescue of a genetic block in T-cell development.

From its cysteine to its phenylalanine, the CDR3 spans 18 amino acids. The CDR3 DNA has 54 bases and is translated from base 1. Looking up the germline V gene (reference sequence) yields CDR1 LNHDA and CDR2 SQIVND. The germline ends are 19 bases apart after V is trimmed by 2 bases and J by 0 bases. The chain is encoded by TRBV19 joined to TRBJ1-1; TRBD1 is perhaps the D gene, given 6 matching bases. The specimen sequenced was peripheral blood mononuclear cells (PBMCs). This receptor was identified in a man aged 25-45 years. The sequenced DNA is TGTGCCAGTAGTATATCTGTCCCGGGTCAGGGGTTGAACACTGAAGCTTTCTTT. This codes for CASSISVPGQGLNTEAFF.